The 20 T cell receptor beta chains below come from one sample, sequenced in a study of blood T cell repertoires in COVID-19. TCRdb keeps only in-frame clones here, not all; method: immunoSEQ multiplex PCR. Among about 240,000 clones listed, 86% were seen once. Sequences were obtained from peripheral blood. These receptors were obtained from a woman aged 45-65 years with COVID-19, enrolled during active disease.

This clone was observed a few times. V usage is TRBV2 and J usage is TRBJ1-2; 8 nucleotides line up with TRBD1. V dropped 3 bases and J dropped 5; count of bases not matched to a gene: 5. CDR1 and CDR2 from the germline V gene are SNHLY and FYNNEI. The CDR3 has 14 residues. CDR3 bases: TGTGCCAGCAGTGAGGCAGGGGGCTCGTATGGCTACACCTTC. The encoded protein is CASSEAGGSYGYTF.

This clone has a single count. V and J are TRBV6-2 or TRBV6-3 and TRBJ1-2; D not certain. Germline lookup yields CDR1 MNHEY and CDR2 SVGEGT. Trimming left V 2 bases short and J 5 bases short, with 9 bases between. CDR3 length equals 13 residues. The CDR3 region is CASSYLQSYGYTF. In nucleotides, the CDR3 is TGTGCCAGCAGTTACCTCCAGTCGTATGGCTACACCTTC.

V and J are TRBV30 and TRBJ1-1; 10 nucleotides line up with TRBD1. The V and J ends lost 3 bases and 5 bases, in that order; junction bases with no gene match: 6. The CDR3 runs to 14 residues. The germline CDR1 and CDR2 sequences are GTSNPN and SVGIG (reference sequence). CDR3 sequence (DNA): TGTGCCTGGAGGCTTGGACAGGGGGAGACTGAAGCTTTCTTT. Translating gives CAWRLGQGETEAFF.

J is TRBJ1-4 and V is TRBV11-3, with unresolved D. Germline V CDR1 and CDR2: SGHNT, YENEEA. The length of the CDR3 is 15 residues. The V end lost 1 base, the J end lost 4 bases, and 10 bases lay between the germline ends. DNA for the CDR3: TGTGCCAGCAGCTTAGGAGGGCGGAGTAATGAAAAACTGTTTTTT. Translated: CASSLGGRSNEKLFF.

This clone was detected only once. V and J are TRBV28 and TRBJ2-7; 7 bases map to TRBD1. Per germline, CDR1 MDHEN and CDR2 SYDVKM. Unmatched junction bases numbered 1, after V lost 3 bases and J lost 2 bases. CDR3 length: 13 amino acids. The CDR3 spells CASSLGQPYEQYF. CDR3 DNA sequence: TGTGCCAGCAGTTTGGGACAGCCCTACGAGCAGTACTTC.

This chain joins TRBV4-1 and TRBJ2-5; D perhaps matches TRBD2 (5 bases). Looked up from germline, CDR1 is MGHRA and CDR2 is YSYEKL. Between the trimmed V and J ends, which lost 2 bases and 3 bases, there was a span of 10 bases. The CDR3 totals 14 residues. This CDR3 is CASSQSEAEETQYF. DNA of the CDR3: TGCGCCAGCAGCCAAAGTGAAGCGGAAGAGACCCAGTACTTC.

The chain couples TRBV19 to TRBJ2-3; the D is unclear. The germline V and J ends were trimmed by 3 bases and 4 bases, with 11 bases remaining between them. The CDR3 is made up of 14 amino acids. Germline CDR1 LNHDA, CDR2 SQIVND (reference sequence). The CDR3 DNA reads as TGTGCCAGTAGTATTATAGTTTACGCAGATACGCAGTATTTT. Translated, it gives CASSIIVYADTQYF.

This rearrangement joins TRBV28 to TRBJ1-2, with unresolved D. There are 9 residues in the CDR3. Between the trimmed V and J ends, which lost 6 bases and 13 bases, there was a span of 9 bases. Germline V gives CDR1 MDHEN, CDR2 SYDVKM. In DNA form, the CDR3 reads TGTGCCAGCAGCTGGCCTTTCACCTTC. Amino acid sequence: CASSWPFTF.

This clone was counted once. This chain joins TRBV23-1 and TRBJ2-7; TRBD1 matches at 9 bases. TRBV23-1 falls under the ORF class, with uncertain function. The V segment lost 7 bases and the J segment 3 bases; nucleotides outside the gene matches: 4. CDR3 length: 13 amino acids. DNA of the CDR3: TGCGCCAGCAATAGGACAGGGGACTACGAGCAGTACGTC. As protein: CASNRTGDYEQYV.

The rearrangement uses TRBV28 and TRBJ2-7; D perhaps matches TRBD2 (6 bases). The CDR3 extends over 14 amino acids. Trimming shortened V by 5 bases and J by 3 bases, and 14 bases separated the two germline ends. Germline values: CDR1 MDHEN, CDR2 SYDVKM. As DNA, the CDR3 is TGTGCCAGCAGTCTCCCGGGGGTCAACTACGAGCAGTACGTC. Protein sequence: CASSLPGVNYEQYV.

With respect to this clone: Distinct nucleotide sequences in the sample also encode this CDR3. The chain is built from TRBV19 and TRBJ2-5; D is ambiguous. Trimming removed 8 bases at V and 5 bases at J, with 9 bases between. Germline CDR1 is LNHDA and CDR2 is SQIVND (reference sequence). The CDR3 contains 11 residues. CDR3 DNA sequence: TGTGCCAGTGGTCTCGGGGAGACCCAGTACTTC. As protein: CASGLGETQYF.

Written as DNA, the CDR3 is TGCGCCAGCAGCTGGGGGCAAGATCAGCCCCAGCATTTT. It encodes CASSWGQDQPQHF. The chain couples TRBV5-1 to TRBJ1-5; TRBD1 might be the D (6 bases). CDR1 SGHRS and CDR2 YFSETQ come from the germline V gene. The CDR3 loop spans 13 amino acids. V was trimmed by 3 bases and J by 5 bases, leaving 9 bases between them.

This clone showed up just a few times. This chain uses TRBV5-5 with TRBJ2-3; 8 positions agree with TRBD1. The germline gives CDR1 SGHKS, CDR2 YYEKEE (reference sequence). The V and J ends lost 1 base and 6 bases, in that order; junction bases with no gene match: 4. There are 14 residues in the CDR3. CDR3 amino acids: CASSLSRDRDTQYF. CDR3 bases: TGTGCCAGCAGCTTGTCCCGGGACAGGGATACGCAGTATTTT.

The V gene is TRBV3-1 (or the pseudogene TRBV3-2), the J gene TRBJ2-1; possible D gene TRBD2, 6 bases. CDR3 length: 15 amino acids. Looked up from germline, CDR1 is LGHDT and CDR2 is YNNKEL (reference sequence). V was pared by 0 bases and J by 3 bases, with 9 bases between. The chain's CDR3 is CASSQEGTFYNEQFF. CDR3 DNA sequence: TGTGCCAGCAGCCAAGAGGGGACTTTCTACAATGAGCAGTTCTTC.

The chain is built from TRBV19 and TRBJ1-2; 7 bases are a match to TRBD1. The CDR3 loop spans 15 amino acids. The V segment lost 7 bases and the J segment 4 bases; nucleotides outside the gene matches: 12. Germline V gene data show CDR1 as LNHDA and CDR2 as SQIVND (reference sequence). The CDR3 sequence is CASTARQGGAYGYTF. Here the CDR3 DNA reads TGTGCCAGTACAGCAAGACAGGGTGGGGCCTATGGCTACACCTTC.

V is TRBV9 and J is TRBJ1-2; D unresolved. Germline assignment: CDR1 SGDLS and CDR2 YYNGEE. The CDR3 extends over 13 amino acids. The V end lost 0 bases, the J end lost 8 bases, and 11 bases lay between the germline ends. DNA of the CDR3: TGTGCCAGCAGCGTAGACCCCGGGAAGGGCTACACCTTC. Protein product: CASSVDPGKGYTF.

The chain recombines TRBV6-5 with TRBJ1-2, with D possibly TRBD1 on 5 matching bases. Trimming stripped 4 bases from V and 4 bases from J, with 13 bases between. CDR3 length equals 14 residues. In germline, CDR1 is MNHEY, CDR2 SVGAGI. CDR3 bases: TGTGCCAGCAGTTCCCCGGGACTGATCTATGGCTACACCTTC. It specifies CASSSPGLIYGYTF.

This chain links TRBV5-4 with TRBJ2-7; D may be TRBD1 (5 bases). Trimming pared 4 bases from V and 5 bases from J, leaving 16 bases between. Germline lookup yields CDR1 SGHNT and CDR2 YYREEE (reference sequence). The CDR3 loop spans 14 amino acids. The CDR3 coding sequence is TGTGCCAGCAGCCATGCTGGAAGGGGAAACGAGCAGTACGTC. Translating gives CASSHAGRGNEQYV.

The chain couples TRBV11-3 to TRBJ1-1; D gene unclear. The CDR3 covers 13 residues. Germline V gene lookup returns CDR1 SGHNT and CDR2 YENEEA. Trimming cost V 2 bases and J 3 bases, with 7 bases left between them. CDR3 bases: TGTGCCAGCAGCTTACGGGGAGACACTGAAGCTTTCTTT. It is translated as CASSLRGDTEAFF.

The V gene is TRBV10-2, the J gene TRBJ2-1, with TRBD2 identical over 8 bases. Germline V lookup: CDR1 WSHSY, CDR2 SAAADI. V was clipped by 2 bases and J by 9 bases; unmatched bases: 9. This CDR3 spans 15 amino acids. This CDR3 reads CASSEMRLAGGEQFF. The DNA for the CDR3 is TGCGCCAGCAGTGAGATGAGGCTAGCGGGCGGTGAGCAGTTCTTC.